This TCR beta chain was captured by sequencing in a study of blood T cell repertoires in COVID-19. Study-level background: Nucleic acid was either cDNA or gDNA, and it came from T cells, B-cell-depleted T cells, or PBMCs.

In the authors' workflow: By means of reference gene primer amplification, nucleated cell counts were estimated. The protocol was immunoSEQ multiplex PCR, while the TCRdb copy is restricted to in-frame clones and leaves out a portion. The V and J calls and clone size are taken from that table; D and trimming were inferred from the DNA. The sample lists 150,000 or so clones, about 80% seen once, with roughly 1.5% in the top ten. Germline-derived CDR1 and CDR2 are KGHSH and LQKENI. The CDR3 consists of 14 residues. The J segment lost 6 bases and the V segment lost 6 bases, leaving 9 bases of the junction unmatched.

This chain joins TRBV18 and TRBJ2-7; 9 positions match TRBD2. This receptor was taken from a human donor in a cohort sampled during active COVID-19. Sequences were obtained from peripheral blood. The CDR3 region is CASSPTNSGSEQYF. The CDR3 nucleotides are TGTGCCAGCTCGCCGACAAATAGCGGGAGCGAGCAGTACTTC.